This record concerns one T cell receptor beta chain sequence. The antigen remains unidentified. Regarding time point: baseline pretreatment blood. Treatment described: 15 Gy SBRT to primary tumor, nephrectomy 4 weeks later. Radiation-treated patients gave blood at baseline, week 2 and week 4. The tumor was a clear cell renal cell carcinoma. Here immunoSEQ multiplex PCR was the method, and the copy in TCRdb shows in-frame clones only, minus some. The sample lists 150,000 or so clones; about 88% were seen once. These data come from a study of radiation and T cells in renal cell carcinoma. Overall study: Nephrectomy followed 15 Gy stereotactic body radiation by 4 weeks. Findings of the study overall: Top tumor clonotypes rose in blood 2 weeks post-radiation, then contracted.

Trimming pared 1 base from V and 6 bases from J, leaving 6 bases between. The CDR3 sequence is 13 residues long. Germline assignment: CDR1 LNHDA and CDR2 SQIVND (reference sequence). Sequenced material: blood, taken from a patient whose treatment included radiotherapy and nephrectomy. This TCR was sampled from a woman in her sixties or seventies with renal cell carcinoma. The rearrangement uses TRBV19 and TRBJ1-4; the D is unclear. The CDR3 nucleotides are TGTGCCAGTAGTATAGTAACAGATGAAAAACTGTTTTTT. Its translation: CASSIVTDEKLFF.